These 20 T cell receptor beta chains originate from one sample sequenced in a study of spatial heterogeneity in lung cancer (dated by TCRdb to between 2018 and 2020). The library relied on 5' RACE. The listed sequencing device is NextSeq 500. TCRdb's own reprocessing of the public reads used fastp at Q25 and MiXCR and kept productive beta chains. Every distinct CDR3 protein forms one entry, paired with its most common genes and DNA. Across this sample there are 6,000 to 8,500 distinct CDR3 sequences, with less than 5.5% seen only once. In total, the top ten clones hold about 8.3% of the sample. This sample's time point label indicates: sample taken at primary tumor resection. Whole RNA extracted from tumor and nontumor lung tissue, or from cryopreserved PBMC samples, was used for TCR sequencing without cell sorting. Material: normal lung tissue next to the tumor, obtained at surgery. The receptors were gathered from a female donor with early-stage non-small cell lung cancer.

Ten or more counts support this clonotype. The chain carries TRBV7-9 and TRBJ1-1; 12 bases are a match to TRBD1. Germline CDR1 is SEHNR and CDR2 is FQNEAQ (reference sequence). The V and J ends lost 5 bases and 10 bases, in that order; junction bases with no gene match: 5. The CDR3 runs to 13 residues. The CDR3 DNA follows: TGTGCCAGCAGCGGGACAGGGGGCGGAGGAGCTTTCTTT. Its protein is CASSGTGGGGAFF.

This clonotype was counted many times. The chain joins TRBV7-8 to TRBJ2-1, with 11 bases that match TRBD2. This CDR3 spans 15 amino acids. Looked up from germline, CDR1 is SGHVS and CDR2 is FQNEAQ. Trimming at V came to 5 bases and at J to 9 bases, leaving 9 bases not matched to a gene. In nucleotides, the CDR3 is TGTGCCAGCAGCCCCCAGGCTAGCGGGAGGATTGAGCAGTTCTTC. Its protein is CASSPQASGRIEQFF.

By frequency in the sample, this clonotype is medium-sized. V usage is TRBV11-2 and J usage is TRBJ2-4; no reliable D call. Trimming shortened V by 3 bases and J by 0 bases, and 6 bases separated the two germline ends. Germline CDR1 and CDR2: SGHAT and FQNNGV. This CDR3 contains 14 residues. For the CDR3, the DNA is TGTGCCAGCAGCTTTCATCCAGCCAAAAACATTCAGTACTTC. It yields the protein CASSFHPAKNIQYF.

This clonotype was counted many times. The genes are TRBV6-4 and TRBJ2-2; the match to TRBD2 covers 8 bases. V lost 2 bases, J lost 4 bases, and 0 bases stayed unmatched. CDR1 MRHNA and CDR2 SNTAGT come from the germline V gene. The CDR3 consists of 14 residues. Here the CDR3 reads CASSDGTSTGELFF. CDR3 nucleotides: TGTGCCAGCAGTGACGGGACTAGCACCGGGGAGCTGTTTTTT.

The sample holds many counts of this clonotype. The chain links TRBV6-6 to TRBJ1-1; D gene uncertain. The CDR3 runs to 12 residues. V lost 0 bases and J lost 5, with 4 bases in between. Germline V lookup: CDR1 MNHNY, CDR2 SVGAGI (reference sequence). In DNA form, the CDR3 reads TGTGCCAGCAGTTACTCGAGTACTGAAGCTTTCTTT. This encodes CASSYSSTEAFF.

In this sample, this clonotype turned up many times. J is TRBJ2-7 and V is TRBV20-1; D might be TRBD2 (7 bases). This CDR3 contains 14 residues. The V gene lost 3 bases and the J gene lost 3 bases, with 15 bases spanning the gap. Germline CDR1 reads DFQATT; CDR2 reads SNEGSKA (reference sequence). CDR3 sequence (DNA): TGCAGTGCTAGTTATGCGGGGGCAAACTACGAGCAGTACTTC. This encodes CSASYAGANYEQYF.

In its sample, this clonotype was seen many times. The chain combines TRBV28 with TRBJ2-3, with 8 bases that match TRBD2. This CDR3 contains 17 residues. V shed 5 bases and J 0 bases; nucleotides not matched to a gene: 10. The V gene's germline CDR1 is MDHEN and CDR2 SYDVKM. The CDR3 region is CASSPPSGGGSTDTQYF. CDR3 coding DNA: TGTGCCAGCAGTCCTCCGTCGGGCGGGGGGAGCACAGATACGCAGTATTTT.

This clonotype has at least ten counts. The genes are TRBV11-1 and TRBJ2-7; perhaps TRBD2 as D (6 bases). This CDR3 is built from 13 residues. CDR1 is SGHAT and CDR2 is FQDESV in the germline V gene (reference sequence). Between the trimmed V and J ends, which lost 3 bases and 6 bases, there was a span of 12 bases. The CDR3 loop reads CASSLGVGGEQYF. CDR3 bases: TGTGCCAGCAGCTTGGGGGTCGGGGGCGAGCAGTACTTC.

Ten or more counts support this clonotype. The chain's CDR3 is CAISESRVAGDNEQFF. In DNA, the CDR3 is TGTGCCATCAGTGAGTCGAGGGTAGCGGGAGACAATGAGCAGTTCTTC. V is TRBV10-3 and J is TRBJ2-1, with 9 bases lining up with TRBD2. The CDR3 is 16 amino acids. Germline V gene lookup returns CDR1 ENHRY and CDR2 SYGVKD. Trimming removed 0 bases from V and 5 bases from J; junction bases left unmatched: 5.

The sample holds many counts of this clonotype. The chain employs TRBV28 and TRBJ1-2, with 12 bases fitting TRBD1. This CDR3 comprises 16 residues. The germline V gene encodes CDR1 MDHEN and CDR2 SYDVKM. With 6 bases clipped from V and 4 bases from J, the junction kept 9 bases outside the gene matches. CDR3 DNA: TGTGCCAGCAGCCCCCCGGGGACAGGGGGCATCTATGGCTACACCTTC. It specifies CASSPPGTGGIYGYTF.

This clonotype was observed many times. The rearrangement joins TRBV24-1 to TRBJ2-3; 11 bases fit TRBD2. Germline V gene lookup returns CDR1 KGHDR and CDR2 SFDVKD. With V trimmed by 2 bases and J by 0 bases, 0 bases remained unmatched. This CDR3 has 16 amino acids. In DNA, the CDR3 is TGTGCCACCAGTGATTGGACTAGCGGGAGCACAGATACGCAGTATTTT. Protein sequence: CATSDWTSGSTDTQYF.

This clonotype is medium-sized within its sample. The CDR3 nucleotides read TGTGCCAGCAGCTTGTGGGTTGGACAGGGTAGTTCCGCCGAGCAGTACTTC. This gives the protein CASSLWVGQGSSAEQYF. The chain uses TRBV5-6 and TRBJ2-7; the match to TRBD1 covers 8 bases. This CDR3 has 17 residues. V lost 1 base and J lost 6; bases outside the gene matches: 15. Germline CDR1 is SGHDT and CDR2 is YYEEEE.

The chain links TRBV20-1 to TRBJ2-3; D possibly corresponds to TRBD1 (6 bases). The V and J ends lost 1 base and 4 bases respectively, with 15 bases between them. CDR1 DFQATT and CDR2 SNEGSKA come from the germline V gene (reference sequence). The CDR3 length is 15 residues. CDR3 coding DNA: TGCAGTGCTAGAGCAGGGCAGGGGTACTCAGATACGCAGTATTTT. It specifies CSARAGQGYSDTQYF.

The sample holds many counts of this clonotype. V gene TRBV9 combines with J gene TRBJ1-5; tentatively, D is TRBD1 (6 bases). Germline CDR1 is SGDLS and CDR2 is YYNGEE. Trimming removed 0 bases from V and 0 bases from J, with 25 bases in between. The CDR3 has 21 residues. CDR3 sequence: CASSVVSGDDSPCYSNQPQHF. CDR3 nucleotides: TGTGCCAGCAGCGTAGTGTCAGGGGACGATTCCCCTTGTTATAGCAATCAGCCCCAGCATTTT.

This clonotype has at least ten counts. The chain has TRBV12-3 or TRBV12-4 and TRBJ2-6; unclear D gene. The germline V and J ends were trimmed by 9 bases and 5 bases, with 8 bases remaining between them. The CDR3 has 12 amino acids. The CDR3 loop reads CASTTRANVLTF. In nucleotides, the CDR3 is TGTGCCAGTACAACCCGGGCCAACGTCCTGACTTTC.

This clonotype has at least ten counts. V gene TRBV29-1 combines with J gene TRBJ2-3; D is undetermined. V gave up 6 bases and J gave up 3 bases, with 10 bases separating them. The CDR3 spans 12 residues. CDR1 is SQVTM, CDR2 ANQGSEA, per germline. The chain's CDR3 is CSVTKDTDTQYF. DNA for the CDR3: TGCAGCGTGACCAAAGATACAGATACGCAGTATTTT.

This clonotype was seen many times. CDR3 residues: CATTRQGAGETQYF. In DNA form, the CDR3 reads TGTGCCACCACCAGGCAGGGGGCCGGGGAGACCCAGTACTTC. This chain uses TRBV7-6 with TRBJ2-5; TRBD1 agrees at 8 bases. Germline CDR1 SGHVS, CDR2 FNYEAQ. CDR3 length: 14 amino acids. The junction had 12 bases not matched to a gene; V was cut back by 10 bases and J by 5 bases.

In this sample, this clonotype is medium-sized. The chain couples TRBV28 to TRBJ2-1, with D uncertain. The germline gives CDR1 MDHEN, CDR2 SYDVKM. The CDR3 totals 11 residues. The V and J ends lost 6 bases and 13 bases respectively, with 13 bases between them. CDR3 sequence reads: CASSTTRDQFF. The CDR3 DNA reads TGTGCCAGCAGCACTACAAGGGATCAGTTCTTC.

Many counts were recorded for this clonotype. The chain has TRBV6-6 and TRBJ2-6; 8 bases are a match to TRBD1. Per germline, CDR1 MNHNY and CDR2 SVGAGI (reference sequence). The V segment lost 6 bases and the J segment 4 bases; nucleotides outside the gene matches: 11. This CDR3 comprises 17 residues. CDR3 amino acids: CASRGGQGTLGANVLTF. CDR3 nucleotides: TGTGCCAGCAGAGGAGGACAGGGAACGCTAGGGGCCAACGTCCTGACTTTC.

By proportion, this clonotype is medium-sized. This chain uses TRBV29-1 with TRBJ2-1, with 8 positions matching TRBD2. This CDR3 spans 14 amino acids. Germline CDR1 and CDR2: SQVTM and ANQGSEA. J was trimmed by 3 bases and V by 6 bases; bases with no gene match: 7. The CDR3 nucleotides read TGCAGCGTCCGGGAGGGCGGGCTCTACAATGAGCAGTTCTTC. Protein sequence: CSVREGGLYNEQFF.